The rows below give T cell receptor beta chains drawn from one sample of a study of T cells after yellow fever vaccination. TCRdb re-called the 5' RACE reads through MiXCR, storing one row per CDR3 protein. The table records roughly 160,000 distinct CDR3 sequences, approximately 10% of them present only once. The specimen comprised CD8+ T cells sorted from PBMCs, sampled 45 days after the yellow fever booster vaccination. Every receptor here comes from a man between 18 and 35 years old who received the YFV17D yellow fever vaccine. CDR3s include the opening cysteine and the closing phenylalanine or tryptophan. D genes are given only for firm matches. Size is stated for part of the rows, as once, few or many counts, or as a class when the clone is expanded.

clone_size: few
d_call: -
v_call: TRBV3-1
cdr3_aa: CASSQAIRDQDTQYF

clone_size: many
d_call: -
v_call: TRBV4-1
cdr3_aa: CASRHPGEAGELFF

clone_size: -
d_call: -
v_call: TRBV4-1
cdr3_aa: CASTWAEDYGYTF

clone_size: -
d_call: -
v_call: TRBV27
cdr3_aa: CASSLLASSYEQYF

clone_size: few
d_call: TRBD1
v_call: TRBV2
cdr3_aa: CASSQGALSYEQYF

clone_size: many
d_call: -
v_call: TRBV12-3/TRBV12-4
cdr3_aa: CASSHRLAEQYF

clone_size: -
d_call: TRBD2
v_call: TRBV4-3
cdr3_aa: CASSRGLAGSNEQFF

clone_size: few
d_call: -
v_call: TRBV5-1
cdr3_aa: CASSLDGVGSYGYTF

clone_size: many
d_call: -
v_call: TRBV28
cdr3_aa: CASSLNRLNTEAFF

clone_size: -
d_call: -
v_call: TRBV12-3/TRBV12-4
cdr3_aa: CASGLGGRMETQYF

clone_size: -
d_call: -
v_call: TRBV27
cdr3_aa: CASNKYRDFSANEQFF

clone_size: few
d_call: -
v_call: TRBV7-6
cdr3_aa: CASSQAGPDTQYF

clone_size: few
d_call: -
v_call: TRBV27
cdr3_aa: CASTSGPSNEQYF

clone_size: many
d_call: -
v_call: TRBV3-1
cdr3_aa: CASSQGNLETDTQYF

clone_size: -
d_call: -
v_call: TRBV9
cdr3_aa: CASSVVSSGEQFF

clone_size: -
d_call: -
v_call: TRBV6-5
cdr3_aa: CASMRLNTEAFF

clone_size: few
d_call: TRBD1
v_call: TRBV4-2
cdr3_aa: CASSQVGTGGEQYF

clone_size: few
d_call: TRBD1
v_call: TRBV4-1
cdr3_aa: CASSLIGTGNNEQFF

clone_size: -
d_call: -
v_call: TRBV6-6
cdr3_aa: CASSYPVAANEQFF

clone_size: few
d_call: -
v_call: TRBV24-1
cdr3_aa: CATSDLRAVGTDTQYF

clone_size: many
d_call: TRBD1
v_call: TRBV5-1
cdr3_aa: CASSLGTGVTDTQYF

clone_size: -
d_call: TRBD1
v_call: TRBV12-3/TRBV12-4
cdr3_aa: CASTIGTGGRGYTF

clone_size: -
d_call: -
v_call: TRBV29-1
cdr3_aa: CSVEVDFPPDEQYF

clone_size: many
d_call: TRBD2
v_call: TRBV5-6
cdr3_aa: CASSPAGETGELFF

clone_size: few
d_call: -
v_call: TRBV6-2/TRBV6-3
cdr3_aa: CASSDDMDGNTGELFF

clone_size: few
d_call: -
v_call: TRBV20-1
cdr3_aa: CSARARQSRSNYGYTF

clone_size: many
d_call: TRBD1
v_call: TRBV28
cdr3_aa: CASSLQDRGTYGYTF

clone_size: many
d_call: -
v_call: TRBV7-6
cdr3_aa: CASSLPTLASTDTQYF

clone_size: -
d_call: -
v_call: TRBV19
cdr3_aa: CASSMDGVHSTDTQYF

clone_size: -
d_call: -
v_call: TRBV7-6
cdr3_aa: CASSRVSGTEAFF

clone_size: -
d_call: TRBD2
v_call: TRBV12-3/TRBV12-4
cdr3_aa: CASSRGKGLAWETQYF

clone_size: few
d_call: TRBD2
v_call: TRBV4-3
cdr3_aa: CASSQDSGGAEETQYF

clone_size: few
d_call: TRBD1
v_call: TRBV6-1
cdr3_aa: CASSYRGTDQPQHF

clone_size: -
d_call: TRBD1
v_call: TRBV6-2/TRBV6-3
cdr3_aa: CASSIPGQPEAFF

clone_size: -
d_call: TRBD1
v_call: TRBV19
cdr3_aa: CASTPGQGLGEQYF

clone_size: -
d_call: -
v_call: TRBV7-3
cdr3_aa: CASSFDTDTQYF

clone_size: many
d_call: TRBD2
v_call: TRBV9
cdr3_aa: CASSSYSGGPAETQYF

clone_size: few
d_call: -
v_call: TRBV3-2
cdr3_aa: CAIPGLIAKNIQYF

clone_size: few
d_call: -
v_call: TRBV15
cdr3_aa: CATSTRQDYEQFF

clone_size: -
d_call: -
v_call: TRBV5-1
cdr3_aa: CASSRGLGKEAFF

clone_size: -
d_call: -
v_call: TRBV6-6
cdr3_aa: CASSLPGPGKTQYF

clone_size: -
d_call: -
v_call: TRBV28
cdr3_aa: CASNWRSDEQFF